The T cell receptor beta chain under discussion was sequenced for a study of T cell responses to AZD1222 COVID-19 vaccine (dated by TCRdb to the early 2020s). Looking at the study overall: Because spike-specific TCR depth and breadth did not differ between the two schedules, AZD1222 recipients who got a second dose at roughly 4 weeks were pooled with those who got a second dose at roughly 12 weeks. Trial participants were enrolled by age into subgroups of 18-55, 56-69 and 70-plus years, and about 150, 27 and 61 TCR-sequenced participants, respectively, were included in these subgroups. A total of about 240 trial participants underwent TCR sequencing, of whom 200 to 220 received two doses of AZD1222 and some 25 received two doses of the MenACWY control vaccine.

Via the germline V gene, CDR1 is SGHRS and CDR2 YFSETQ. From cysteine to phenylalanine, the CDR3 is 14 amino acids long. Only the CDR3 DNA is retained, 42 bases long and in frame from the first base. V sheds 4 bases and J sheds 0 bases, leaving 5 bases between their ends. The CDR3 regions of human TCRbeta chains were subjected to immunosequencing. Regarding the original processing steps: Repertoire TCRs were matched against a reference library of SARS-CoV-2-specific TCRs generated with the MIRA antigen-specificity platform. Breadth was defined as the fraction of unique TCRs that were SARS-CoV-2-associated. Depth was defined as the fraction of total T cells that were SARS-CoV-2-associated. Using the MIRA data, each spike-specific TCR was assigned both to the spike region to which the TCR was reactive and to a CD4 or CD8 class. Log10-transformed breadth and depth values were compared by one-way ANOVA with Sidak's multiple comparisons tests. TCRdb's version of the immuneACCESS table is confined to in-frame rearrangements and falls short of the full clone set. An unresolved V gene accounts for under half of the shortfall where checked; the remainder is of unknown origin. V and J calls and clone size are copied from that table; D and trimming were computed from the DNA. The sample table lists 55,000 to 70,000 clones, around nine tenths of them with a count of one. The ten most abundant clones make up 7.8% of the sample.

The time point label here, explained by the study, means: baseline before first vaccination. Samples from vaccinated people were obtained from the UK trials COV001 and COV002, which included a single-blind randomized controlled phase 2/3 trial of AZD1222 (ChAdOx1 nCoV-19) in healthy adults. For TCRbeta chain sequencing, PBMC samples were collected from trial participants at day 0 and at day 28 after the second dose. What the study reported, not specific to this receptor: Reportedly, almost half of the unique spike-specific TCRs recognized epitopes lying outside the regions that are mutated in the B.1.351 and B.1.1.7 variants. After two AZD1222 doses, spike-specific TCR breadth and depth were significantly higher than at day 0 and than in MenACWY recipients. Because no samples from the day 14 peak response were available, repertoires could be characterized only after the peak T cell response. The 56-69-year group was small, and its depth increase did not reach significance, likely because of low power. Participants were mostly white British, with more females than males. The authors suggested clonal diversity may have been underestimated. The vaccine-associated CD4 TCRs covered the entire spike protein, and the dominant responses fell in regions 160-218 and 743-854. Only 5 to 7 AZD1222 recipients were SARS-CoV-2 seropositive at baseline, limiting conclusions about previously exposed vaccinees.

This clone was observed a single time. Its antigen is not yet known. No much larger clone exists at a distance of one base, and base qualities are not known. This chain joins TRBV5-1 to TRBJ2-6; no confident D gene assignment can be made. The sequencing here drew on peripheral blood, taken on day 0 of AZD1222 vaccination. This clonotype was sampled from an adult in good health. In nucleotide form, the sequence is TGCGCCAGCAGCCCCCCCTCTGGGGCCAACGTCCTGACTTTC. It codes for CASSPPSGANVLTF.